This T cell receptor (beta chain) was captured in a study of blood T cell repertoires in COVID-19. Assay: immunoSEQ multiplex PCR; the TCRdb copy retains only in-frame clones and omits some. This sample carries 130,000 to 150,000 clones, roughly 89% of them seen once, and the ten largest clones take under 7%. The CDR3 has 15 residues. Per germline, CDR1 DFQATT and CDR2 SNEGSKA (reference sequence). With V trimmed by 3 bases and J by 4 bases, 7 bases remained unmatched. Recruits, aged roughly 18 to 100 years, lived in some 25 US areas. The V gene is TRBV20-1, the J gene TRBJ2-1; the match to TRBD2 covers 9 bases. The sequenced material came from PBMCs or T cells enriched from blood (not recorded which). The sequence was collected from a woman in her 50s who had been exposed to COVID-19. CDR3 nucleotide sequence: TGCAGTGCTAGTGGCGGGAGGGCGTGGTACAATGAGCAGTTCTTC. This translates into CSASGGRAWYNEQFF.